This is a list of T cell receptor beta chains from one sample in a study of blood T cell repertoires in COVID-19. The protocol was immunoSEQ multiplex PCR, while the TCRdb copy is restricted to in-frame clones and leaves out a portion. This table has 540,000 or so clones, roughly nine tenths appearing once. The sample consisted of peripheral blood. Receptors originate from a woman aged 50 to 60 with COVID-19, enrolled during active disease. CDR3s include the opening cysteine and the closing phenylalanine or tryptophan.

J: TRBJ2-5
V: TRBV3-1/TRBV3-2
CDR3: CASSQGNHRGETQYF

J: TRBJ2-1
V: TRBV7-3
CDR3: CASSLGGPVVNEQFF

J: TRBJ1-1
V: TRBV29-1
CDR3: CSALTGSNTEAFF

J: TRBJ1-6
V: TRBV9
CDR3: CASSVDGSGGYPLHF

J: TRBJ2-5
V: TRBV5-1
CDR3: CASTQGREETQYF

J: TRBJ1-4
V: TRBV4-1
CDR3: CASSQRGQGATNEKLFF

J: TRBJ1-1
V: TRBV12-3/TRBV12-4
CDR3: CASRNNMNTEAFF

J: TRBJ2-2
V: TRBV10-3
CDR3: CAISESQGGTGELFF

J: TRBJ2-2
V: TRBV4-2
CDR3: CASSQPTSLTGELFF

J: TRBJ1-1
V: TRBV5-5
CDR3: CASSLEDRVDTEAFF

J: TRBJ1-2
V: TRBV6-5
CDR3: CASGGQSKGYTF

J: TRBJ1-2
V: TRBV4-1
CDR3: CASSGQTTGGPQGGYTF

J: TRBJ2-3
V: TRBV5-1
CDR3: CASSLYSTDTQYF

J: TRBJ1-1
V: TRBV28
CDR3: CASRPPQGVNTEAFF

J: TRBJ2-1
V: TRBV20-1
CDR3: CSASRGSLNNEQFF

J: TRBJ2-7
V: TRBV11-2
CDR3: CASSLERGYEQYF

J: TRBJ2-4
V: TRBV27
CDR3: CASSFTGTKNIQYF

J: TRBJ2-7
V: TRBV5-6
CDR3: CASSLVGRAHYEQYF

J: TRBJ1-5
V: TRBV7-2
CDR3: CASSFFADQPQHF

J: TRBJ1-3
V: TRBV7-2
CDR3: CASSPRRAGNTIYF

J: TRBJ2-5
V: TRBV13
CDR3: CASSPTGQGKNQETQYF

J: TRBJ2-1
V: TRBV19
CDR3: CASSIVTSGGEGEQFF

J: TRBJ1-6
V: TRBV6-5
CDR3: CASSYSRRGGSPLHF

J: TRBJ1-2
V: TRBV11-3
CDR3: CASSSDRGRGVF

J: TRBJ1-2
V: TRBV11-2
CDR3: CASSLVIGVNSYTF

J: TRBJ1-1
V: TRBV18
CDR3: CASSPRNTEAFF

J: TRBJ1-4
V: TRBV19
CDR3: CASSPGMNEKLFF

J: TRBJ2-4
V: TRBV12-3/TRBV12-4
CDR3: CASRRGDRVYF

J: TRBJ1-3
V: TRBV18
CDR3: CASSPGQWSSGNTIYF

J: TRBJ1-1
V: TRBV19
CDR3: CASSIGQGGNTEAFF

J: TRBJ1-6
V: TRBV7-9
CDR3: CASSPRNSPLHF

J: TRBJ1-1
V: TRBV2
CDR3: CASSADRARNTEAFF

J: TRBJ1-6
V: TRBV27
CDR3: CASSYRGNNSPLHF

J: TRBJ1-4
V: TRBV29-1
CDR3: CSAGTANEKLFF

J: TRBJ1-1
V: TRBV5-1
CDR3: CASSLVPGSDTEAFF

J: TRBJ2-1
V: TRBV20-1
CDR3: CSATPGNEQFF

J: TRBJ1-6
V: TRBV19
CDR3: CASSSRGSPLHF

J: TRBJ1-2
V: TRBV5-1
CDR3: CASSLGSTGNGYTF

J: TRBJ1-1
V: TRBV4-1
CDR3: CASSWPGQNTEAFF

J: TRBJ1-2
V: TRBV25-1
CDR3: CASSGYRGSYTF